Presented here are 29 T cell receptor beta chains from one specimen sequenced in a study of spatial heterogeneity in lung cancer. The time point denotes: sample taken at primary tumor resection. Whole RNA, which was extracted from tumor, nontumor lung tissue or frozen PBMC, was sequenced without any cell sorting. TCRdb called the 5' RACE reads again in MiXCR, with one record for every CDR3 protein. This table has under 2,500 distinct CDR3 sequences, approximately 8% appearing once. Material: normal lung tissue next to the tumor, obtained at surgery. Every receptor here comes from a male donor with early-stage non-small cell lung cancer.

The J gene is TRBJ1-2, the V gene TRBV6-2 or TRBV6-3, with unresolved D. Germline V gives CDR1 MNHEY, CDR2 SVGEGT. This CDR3 comprises 11 residues. Trimming took 6 bases from V and 8 from J, leaving 10 bases between them. The CDR3 sequence is CASRDRIGYTF. The CDR3 DNA sequence: TGTGCCAGCAGGGATCGTATCGGCTACACCTTC.

This clonotype was seen many times. The CDR3 spells CASSLLPIDGYTF. The CDR3 coding sequence is TGTGCCAGCAGCCTCCTACCTATAGATGGCTACACCTTC. V usage is TRBV7-9 and J usage is TRBJ1-2, with no clear D. The V gene lost 5 bases and the J gene lost 6 bases, with 13 bases spanning the gap. The CDR3 is 13 amino acids. Germline V gene sequence: CDR1 SEHNR, CDR2 FQNEAQ (reference sequence).

By sample share, this clonotype is medium-sized. The chain employs TRBV9 and TRBJ2-1; TRBD2 matches 14 bases. The CDR3 has 17 amino acids. Germline-derived CDR1 and CDR2 are SGDLS and YYNGEE. V was pared by 0 bases and J by 4 bases, with 3 bases of the junction left unmatched. CDR3 in amino acids: CASSVGLAGGPYNEQFF. In DNA, the CDR3 is TGTGCCAGCAGCGTAGGACTAGCGGGGGGGCCTTACAATGAGCAGTTCTTC.

This clonotype was recorded many times. The CDR3 loop reads CAISEFRGADEQYF. The DNA of the CDR3 is TGTGCCATCAGTGAGTTTCGAGGGGCGGACGAGCAGTACTTC. This rearrangement joins TRBV10-3 to TRBJ2-7; D possibly matches TRBD1 or TRBD2 (5 bases each). CDR3 length equals 14 residues. Per germline, CDR1 ENHRY and CDR2 SYGVKD. Trimming shortened V by 1 base and J by 5 bases, and 12 bases separated the two germline ends.

This clonotype is classed as medium-sized (0.01 to 0.1%). The CDR3 protein is CASTMNGNTEAFF. DNA for the CDR3: TGTGCCAGCACCATGAATGGAAACACTGAAGCTTTCTTT. This rearrangement joins TRBV28 to TRBJ1-1; D is uncertain. The CDR3 runs to 13 residues. The ends were cut back, 7 bases at V and 2 bases at J, with 11 bases in the middle. Germline assignment: CDR1 MDHEN and CDR2 SYDVKM.

This clonotype is classed as medium-sized. V usage is TRBV20-1 and J usage is TRBJ2-7, with D unresolved. CDR1 is DFQATT and CDR2 is SNEGSKA in the germline V gene (reference sequence). The CDR3 has 14 amino acids. V lost 2 bases and J 1 base, leaving 12 bases between the germline ends. Written as DNA, the CDR3 is TGCAGTGCTAGACCCCTCCCACAGTCCTACGAGCAGTACTTC. This sequence encodes CSARPLPQSYEQYF.

This clonotype counts as medium-sized (0.01 to 0.1%). The chain uses TRBV12-3 or TRBV12-4 and TRBJ2-3; D gene unclear. The CDR3 length is 13 residues. Trimming pared 0 bases from V and 3 bases from J, leaving 4 bases between. In nucleotides, the CDR3 is TGTGCCAGCAGTTTAGCACAGACAGATACGCAGTATTTT. Encoded protein: CASSLAQTDTQYF.

This clonotype is deemed medium-sized. The V gene is TRBV12-3 or TRBV12-4, the J gene TRBJ1-2; D not certain. The CDR3 has 12 residues. With 2 bases removed from V and 6 bases from J, the gap between germline ends came to 7 bases. The DNA for the CDR3 is TGTGCCAGCAGTTTAAGTGGGGATGGCTACACCTTC. It codes for CASSLSGDGYTF.

By frequency in the sample, this clonotype is medium-sized. The chain couples TRBV7-9 to TRBJ1-2, with D tentatively TRBD1 (6 bases). V shed 3 bases and J shed 4 bases, with 9 bases lying between them. Looked up from germline, CDR1 is SEHNR and CDR2 is FQNEAQ (reference sequence). The CDR3 covers 13 residues. The CDR3 DNA follows: TGTGCCAGCAGCTTCCAGGGGTCCTATGGCTACACCTTC. Translating gives CASSFQGSYGYTF.

By share of the sample, this clonotype is medium-sized. The CDR3 DNA is TGTGCCAGCAGCTTTACACTACGCTCTGGAAACACCATATATTTT. Its protein product is CASSFTLRSGNTIYF. The genes are TRBV7-2 and TRBJ1-3; no reliable D call. V shed 3 bases and J shed 0 bases, with 9 bases lying between them. This CDR3 region has 15 residues. Germline values: CDR1 SGHTA, CDR2 FQGNSA. Full variable domain (remainder filled in from reference TRBV7-2 and TRBJ1-3): GAGVSQSPSNKVTEKGKDVELRCDPISGHTALYWYRQSLGQGLEFLIYFQGNSAPDKSGLPSDRFSAERTGGSVSTLTIQRTQQEDSAVYLCASSFTLRSGNTIYFGEGSWLTVV.

The chain uses TRBV29-1 and TRBJ1-1; the match to TRBD1 covers 7 bases. Per the germline V gene, CDR1 is SQVTM and CDR2 is ANQGSEA. The CDR3 is 14 residues long. With 3 bases clipped from V and 2 bases from J, the junction kept 6 bases outside the gene matches. The CDR3 DNA follows: TGCAGCGTTGAGGGGACAGAACTTAACACTGAAGCTTTCTTT. This translates into CSVEGTELNTEAFF.

The sample holds many counts of this clonotype. The rearrangement joins TRBV6-1 to TRBJ1-5; D not resolved. The CDR3 extends over 15 amino acids. Germline CDR1 and CDR2: MNHNS and SASEGT. Trimming took 2 bases from V and 0 from J, leaving 8 bases between them. The CDR3 nucleotides read TGTGCCAGCAGTGAACAGAATTATAGCAATCAGCCCCAGCATTTT. Translating gives CASSEQNYSNQPQHF.

This clonotype is labeled as medium-sized (0.01 to 0.1%). The genes are TRBV14 and TRBJ1-2; D is unclear. The V end was cut by 1 base, the J end by 8 bases, with 14 bases between. Germline V CDR1 and CDR2: SGHDN, FVKESK. The CDR3 has 14 residues. The CDR3 reads CASSQVSSSGGYTF. CDR3 bases: TGTGCCAGCAGCCAAGTTTCCTCTTCCGGGGGCTACACCTTC.

There are many counts of this clonotype. This rearrangement joins TRBV29-1 to TRBJ1-1, with D tentatively TRBD1 (6 bases). Germline V gives CDR1 SQVTM, CDR2 ANQGSEA. The CDR3 covers 12 residues. V lost 1 base to trimming and J lost 8 bases, with 11 bases between them. As DNA, the CDR3 is TGCAGCGTTGAAGGGCGGGGGCGAGAAGCTTTCTTT. Protein sequence: CSVEGRGREAFF.

By share, this clonotype counts as medium-sized. The gene calls are TRBV13 and TRBJ1-1; no firm D call. V lost 0 bases, J lost 1 base, and 6 bases lay in between. CDR3 size: 14 residues. The germline CDR1 and CDR2 sequences are PRHDT and FYEKMQ (reference sequence). CDR3 sequence: CASSLGAQNTEAFF. The CDR3 DNA sequence: TGTGCCAGCAGCTTAGGTGCCCAGAACACTGAAGCTTTCTTT.

By sample fraction, this clonotype is medium-sized. The chain employs TRBV7-2 and TRBJ2-3; D gene unclear. This CDR3 is built from 13 residues. Germline V gene sequence: CDR1 SGHTA, CDR2 FQGNSA. Trimming cost V 4 bases and J 5 bases, with 10 bases left between them. The DNA of the CDR3 is TGTGCCAGCAGCTCCGACACGGGAGATACGCAGTATTTT. Translation: CASSSDTGDTQYF. Variable domain in full (rest from reference TRBV7-2 and TRBJ2-3): GAGVSQSPSNKVTEKGKDVELRCDPISGHTALYWYRQSLGQGLEFLIYFQGNSAPDKSGLPSDRFSAERTGGSVSTLTIQRTQQEDSAVYLCASSSDTGDTQYFGPGTRLTVL.

The chain is built from TRBV6-6 and TRBJ1-3; D not certain. The CDR3 consists of 12 residues. The V end was cut by 6 bases, the J end by 10 bases, with 13 bases between. Germline V gene data show CDR1 as MNHNY and CDR2 as SVGAGI (reference sequence). For the CDR3, the DNA is TGTGCCAGCAGGAACCCTCTGGAGACCATATATTTT. This translates into CASRNPLETIYF.

There are many counts of this clonotype. The gene calls are TRBV7-6 and TRBJ1-5, with a weak D call TRBD1 (5 bases). The CDR3 runs 15 residues. Trimming shortened V by 1 base and J by 5 bases, and 12 bases separated the two germline ends. CDR1 and CDR2 from the germline V gene are SGHVS and FNYEAQ. CDR3 coding DNA: TGTGCCAGCAGCTTAGTTGGGGGTCTTGATCAGCCCCAGCATTTT. This gives the protein CASSLVGGLDQPQHF.

Sample share makes this clonotype medium-sized. The genes are TRBV12-3 or TRBV12-4 and TRBJ2-5; the D gene is possibly TRBD1 (6 bases). The CDR3 length is 13 residues. V gave up 6 bases and J gave up 5 bases, with 13 bases separating them. The CDR3, as DNA: TGTGCCAGCAGGAAACAGGGTCGGGAGACCCAGTACTTC. This encodes CASRKQGRETQYF.

This clonotype rates as medium-sized. V usage is TRBV9 and J usage is TRBJ2-7, with D tentatively TRBD1 (6 bases). CDR3 length: 13 residues. Germline V gene sequence: CDR1 SGDLS, CDR2 YYNGEE. Trimming cost V 3 bases and J 5 bases, with 12 bases left between them. CDR3: CASSGQQGHEQYF. Written as DNA, the CDR3 is TGTGCCAGCAGCGGACAACAGGGACACGAGCAGTACTTC.

This clonotype is large within its sample. The genes are TRBV20-1 and TRBJ2-3; D is undetermined. Between the trimmed V and J ends, which lost 0 bases and 8 bases, there was a span of 15 bases. The CDR3 sequence is 14 residues long. Germline-derived CDR1 and CDR2 are DFQATT and SNEGSKA (reference sequence). Here the CDR3 reads CSARDMARAATQYF. The CDR3, as DNA: TGCAGTGCTAGAGATATGGCCCGGGCGGCTACGCAGTATTTT.

Relative to its sample, this clonotype is medium-sized. J is TRBJ2-3 and V is TRBV16, with no clear D. Germline CDR1 reads KGHSY; CDR2 reads FQNENV. This CDR3 region has 14 residues. Between the trimmed V and J ends, which lost 1 base and 2 bases, there was a span of 7 bases. CDR3 region: CASSQLTTTDTQYF. The CDR3 DNA sequence: TGTGCCAGCAGCCAATTAACTACCACAGATACGCAGTATTTT.

This clonotype is deemed medium-sized. V gene TRBV20-1 combines with J gene TRBJ1-5; 7 bases agree with TRBD1. The CDR3 contains 14 residues. V lost 3 bases, J lost 2 bases, and 4 bases stayed unmatched. Germline V lookup: CDR1 DFQATT, CDR2 SNEGSKA (reference sequence). CDR3 amino acids: CSARRQGGNQPQHF. CDR3 coding DNA: TGCAGTGCTAGGAGACAGGGAGGCAATCAGCCCCAGCATTTT.

Sample share makes this clonotype medium-sized. V is TRBV9 and J is TRBJ2-1, with 13 bases lining up with TRBD2. The CDR3 runs 16 residues. V was clipped by 4 bases and J by 7 bases; unmatched bases: 8. CDR1 is SGDLS, CDR2 YYNGEE, per germline. The CDR3 sequence is CASSQTSGGPGNEQFF. In DNA form, the CDR3 reads TGTGCCAGCAGCCAGACTAGCGGGGGGCCAGGGAATGAGCAGTTCTTC.

Sample share makes this clonotype medium-sized. The V and J genes are TRBV6-5 and TRBJ1-6, with D possibly being TRBD1 (5 bases). CDR1 and CDR2 (germline): MNHEY, SVGAGI. This CDR3 contains 14 residues. V gave up 6 bases and J gave up 6 bases, with 12 bases separating them. CDR3: CASRGENSNSPLHF. CDR3 nucleotide sequence: TGTGCCAGCAGGGGGGAGAATAGTAATTCACCCCTCCACTTT.

Judged by abundance, this clonotype is medium-sized. V usage is TRBV6-5 and J usage is TRBJ1-2, with a possible D match to TRBD1 (6 bases). Trimming took 6 bases from V and 8 from J, leaving 16 bases between them. The CDR3 totals 13 residues. Germline CDR1 is MNHEY and CDR2 is SVGAGI. CDR3 region: CASRFTGNRGYTF. The DNA for the CDR3 is TGTGCCAGCAGATTCACAGGGAATCGCGGCTACACCTTC.

This clonotype is medium-sized by share. This sequence joins TRBV7-2 and TRBJ2-3; TRBD2 matches at 7 bases. The J segment lost 6 bases and the V segment lost 5 bases, leaving 8 bases of the junction unmatched. The CDR3 runs 14 residues. The germline V gene encodes CDR1 SGHTA and CDR2 FQGNSA. The CDR3 is CASSAPSGWDTQYF. Written as DNA, the CDR3 is TGTGCCAGCAGCGCACCTAGCGGATGGGATACGCAGTATTTT.

This clonotype ranks as large. The V and J genes are TRBV28 and TRBJ2-5, with TRBD2 matching 8 bases. This CDR3 region has 14 residues. Germline CDR1 and CDR2: MDHEN and SYDVKM. V shed 3 bases, J shed 5 bases, and the junction held 5 bases outside the gene matches. CDR3 amino acids: CASSFGGEAETQYF. The CDR3 coding sequence is TGTGCCAGCAGTTTCGGGGGGGAGGCGGAGACCCAGTACTTC.

In its sample, this clonotype ranks as medium-sized. The chain is built from TRBV18 and TRBJ1-4; D ambiguous. Germline values: CDR1 KGHSH, CDR2 LQKENI. Trimming took off 3 bases at V and 2 bases at J, with 7 bases between the two ends. CDR3 length equals 14 residues. The CDR3 reads CASSPVRTNEKLFF. The CDR3 DNA reads as TGTGCCAGCTCACCCGTCCGGACTAATGAAAAACTGTTTTTT.